This T cell receptor (beta chain) was sequenced for a study of response to subunit inactivated influenza vaccine. Study-level results: The authors suggested that few new T cells are recruited per seasonal influenza vaccination.

Regarding this clonotype: The antigen is not known.

TCRdb processed the RT-PCR reads anew with MiXCR; each CDR3 protein has one entry. The sample lists roughly 500,000 distinct CDR3 sequences; about 25% were seen once. This CDR3 contains 15 residues. The V gene lost 0 bases and the J gene lost 0 bases, with 9 bases spanning the gap. Germline V gene sequence: CDR1 SGHAT, CDR2 FQNNGV. The source material was CD4+ T cells sorted from PBMCs, sampled 4 to 6 days after vaccination. The TCR comes from a man aged 50 or older who received an inactivated influenza vaccine. This sequence joins TRBV11-2 and TRBJ2-7, with unresolved D. The CDR3 nucleotides read TGTGCCAGCAGCTTAGACAGGACGGCCTCCTACGAGCAGTACTTC. The encoded protein is CASSLDRTASYEQYF.